This T cell receptor beta chain was captured by sequencing in a study of cytomegalovirus exposure and HLA in healthy donors. Regarding this clone: Its antigen remains unknown.

Germline V gene sequence: CDR1 SGHTA, CDR2 FQGNSA. Trimming shortened V by 1 base and J by 5 bases, and 12 bases separated the two germline ends. The CDR3 spans 15 residues. The PCR was carried out with 60 Vbeta primers and 13 Jbeta primers. TCRdb's table, derived via immunoSEQ multiplex PCR, lists solely in-frame clones and lacks some. Here the sample spans about 160,000 clones, roughly 77% being singletons. Whole-study results and caveats: With high specificity and sensitivity, the classifier reportedly diagnosed cytomegalovirus status. Reportedly, a later analysis found an Asian-associated ancestry cluster had fewer N-insertions than the roughly 700-donor mean. Likely technical artifact: a cluster of highly shared sequence variants.

The V call is TRBV7-2, the J call TRBJ1-5, with no clear D. Sequencing was carried out using PBMCs. The source is a human donor in good health. The CDR3 coding sequence is TGTGCCAGCAGCTTAGAGTCATGGGGAGATCAGCCCCAGCATTTT. It codes for CASSLESWGDQPQHF. Combining the CDR3 with reference TRBV7-2 and TRBJ1-5 gives the whole variable domain GAGVSQSPSNKVTEKGKDVELRCDPISGHTALYWYRQSLGQGLEFLIYFQGNSAPDKSGLPSDRFSAERTGGSVSTLTIQRTQQEDSAVYLCASSLESWGDQPQHFGDGTRLSIL.